This T cell receptor beta chain stems from a study of OX40 agonist ivuxolimab in advanced cancers. Study context: Earlier anti-PD-1, anti-PD-L1 or anti-CTLA-4 therapy was permitted; 40% had received some. Study observations and caveats: In a subset of nonresponders, normalized T-cell clonal expansion was also low. Within 6 weeks, CD4+ and CD8+ blood T cells expanded clonally at 0.1 to 3.0 mg/kg.

With 2 bases removed from V and 6 bases from J, the gap between germline ends came to 16 bases. The germline V gene has CDR1 MRHNA and CDR2 SNTAGT. This CDR3 is built from 15 residues. On this clone: Its antigen is not known.

TCRdb's copy holds only in-frame clones and misses some; the assay was immunoSEQ multiplex PCR. The table has about 80,000 clones, roughly 85% seen once. Patients were ineligible given autoimmune disease history or systemic immunosuppression. The origin of this receptor is an adult with an advanced solid tumor such as melanoma, head and neck, liver or kidney cancer. V and J are TRBV6-4 and TRBJ1-2; D unresolved. Sample: CD4+ or CD8+ T cells sorted from blood, taken in a trial of the OX40 agonist ivuxolimab. CDR3 protein: CASSDTPTRIDGYTF. CDR3 DNA sequence: TGTGCCAGCAGTGACACCCCTACAAGGATTGATGGCTACACCTTC.